This T cell receptor beta chain was profiled in a study of CD8 T cells in ankylosing spondylitis. V lost 2 bases, J lost 3 bases, and 8 bases lay in between. The CDR3 consists of 13 residues. Library preparation for TCR beta used quantitative 5'-RACE with molecular barcodes. MiXCR was run by TCRdb on the 5' RACE reads, yielding one entry per CDR3 protein. The sample records under 150,000 distinct CDR3 sequences, 7% to 10% being singletons. This clonotype was detected only a few times. Antigen specificity is unknown. Study-wide results and caveats: Earlier reports found some motif variants in synovial fluid and blood in reactive arthritis.

The sequenced material came from synovial fluid, either unsorted or a sorted T cell fraction (not recorded which). The TCR originated in a male donor with ankylosing spondylitis. This chain uses TRBV12-3 or TRBV12-4 with TRBJ2-7, with D perhaps matching TRBD1 (6 bases). The CDR3 DNA sequence: TGTGCCAGCAGTTTACACAGGGACTACGAGCAGTACTTC. Residues: CASSLHRDYEQYF.